This is a list of T cell receptor beta chains from one sample in a study of cytomegalovirus exposure and HLA in healthy donors. Sequenced by immunoSEQ multiplex PCR; TCRdb stores in-frame clones only, minus some. The sample shows approximately 100,000 clones, about 75% of them seen only once. The sample consisted of PBMCs. These receptors were taken from a man aged 60-69 years in good health and CMV-seropositive. Each CDR3 is given with its conserved first and last residue. The D gene is left open where the match is weak. The size field is filled for only some rows; it gives once, few, many or a size class.

j_call v_call clone_size d_call cdr3_length cdr3_aa cdr3_nt
TRBJ2-2 TRBV4-2 - - 17 CASSQGLSGVSTGELFF TGTGCCAGCAGCCAGGGATTATCAGGGGTGTCCACCGGGGAGCTGTTTTTT
TRBJ2-3 TRBV7-2 - TRBD1 14 CASSFGDRVNTQYF TGTGCCAGCAGCTTCGGAGACAGGGTAAATACGCAGTATTTT
TRBJ2-7 TRBV5-1 - TRBD1 15 CASSAWTGGGYEQYF TGCGCCAGCAGCGCCTGGACAGGGGGCGGGTACGAGCAGTACTTC
TRBJ2-7 TRBV7-6 - TRBD1 16 CASSLGTGGGSYEQYF TGTGCCAGCAGCTTAGGAACAGGGGGCGGCTCCTACGAGCAGTACTTC
TRBJ2-3 TRBV29-1 few - 12 CSVEQGGNTQYF TGCAGCGTTGAGCAGGGAGGAAATACGCAGTATTTT
TRBJ1-1 TRBV6-5 - TRBD1 13 CASRDRVHTEAFF TGTGCCAGCAGGGACAGGGTTCACACTGAAGCTTTCTTT
TRBJ1-2 TRBV28 - - 12 CASSRGLYGYTF TGTGCCAGCAGTCGCGGGCTCTATGGCTACACCTTC
TRBJ2-5 TRBV15 - TRBD1 18 CATSGRRGQGAVIQTQYF TGTGCCACCAGCGGCCGACGGGGACAGGGGGCGGTAATACAGACCCAGTACTTC
TRBJ2-6 TRBV5-1 - TRBD1 18 CASSLFSGQGSGANVLTF TGCGCCAGCAGCTTGTTTTCGGGACAGGGGTCCGGGGCCAACGTCCTGACTTTC
TRBJ2-7 TRBV11-2 - - 13 CASSLGQHYEQYF TGTGCCAGCAGCTTAGGACAGCACTACGAGCAGTACTTC
TRBJ2-1 TRBV4-1 - TRBD2 18 CASSPGTSGGLPYNEQFF TGCGCCAGCAGCCCAGGGACTAGCGGGGGCCTTCCTTACAATGAGCAGTTCTTC
TRBJ2-3 TRBV2 - - 16 CASSGSRAPSTDTQYF TGTGCCAGCAGTGGTTCCCGTGCGCCTAGCACAGATACGCAGTATTTT
TRBJ1-2 TRBV4-1 - - 18 CASSPQREGMVANYGYTF TGCGCCAGCAGCCCGCAGCGAGAGGGAATGGTGGCTAACTATGGCTACACCTTC
TRBJ1-5 TRBV30 - - 14 CAWSGGAGKQPQHF TGTGCCTGGAGTGGTGGGGCAGGGAAACAGCCCCAGCATTTT
TRBJ2-7 TRBV6-6 few TRBD1 15 CASSYGAGGVYEQYF TGTGCCAGCAGTTACGGTGCAGGGGGTGTTTACGAGCAGTACTTC
TRBJ2-5 TRBV18 - TRBD1 17 CASSHTSGQGWQETQYF TGTGCCAGCTCACATACCTCGGGACAGGGATGGCAAGAGACCCAGTACTTC